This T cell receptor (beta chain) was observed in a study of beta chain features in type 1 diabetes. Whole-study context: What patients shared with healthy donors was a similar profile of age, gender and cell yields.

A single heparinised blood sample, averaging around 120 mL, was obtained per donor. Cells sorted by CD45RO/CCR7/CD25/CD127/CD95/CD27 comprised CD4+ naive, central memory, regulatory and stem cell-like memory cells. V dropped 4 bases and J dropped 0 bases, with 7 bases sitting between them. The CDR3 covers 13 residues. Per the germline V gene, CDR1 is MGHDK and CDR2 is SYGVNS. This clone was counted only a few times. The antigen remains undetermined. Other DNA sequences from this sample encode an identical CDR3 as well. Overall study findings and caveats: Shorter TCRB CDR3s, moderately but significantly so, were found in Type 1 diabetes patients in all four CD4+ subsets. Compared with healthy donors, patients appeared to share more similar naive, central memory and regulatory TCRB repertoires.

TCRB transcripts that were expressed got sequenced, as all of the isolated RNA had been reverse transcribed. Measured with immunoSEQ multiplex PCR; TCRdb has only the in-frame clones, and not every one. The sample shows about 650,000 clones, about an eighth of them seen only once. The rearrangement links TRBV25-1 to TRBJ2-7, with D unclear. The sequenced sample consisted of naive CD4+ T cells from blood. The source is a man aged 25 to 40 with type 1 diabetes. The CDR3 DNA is TGTGCCAGCAGTGGGGCACCCTCCTACGAGCAGTACTTC. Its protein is CASSGAPSYEQYF.